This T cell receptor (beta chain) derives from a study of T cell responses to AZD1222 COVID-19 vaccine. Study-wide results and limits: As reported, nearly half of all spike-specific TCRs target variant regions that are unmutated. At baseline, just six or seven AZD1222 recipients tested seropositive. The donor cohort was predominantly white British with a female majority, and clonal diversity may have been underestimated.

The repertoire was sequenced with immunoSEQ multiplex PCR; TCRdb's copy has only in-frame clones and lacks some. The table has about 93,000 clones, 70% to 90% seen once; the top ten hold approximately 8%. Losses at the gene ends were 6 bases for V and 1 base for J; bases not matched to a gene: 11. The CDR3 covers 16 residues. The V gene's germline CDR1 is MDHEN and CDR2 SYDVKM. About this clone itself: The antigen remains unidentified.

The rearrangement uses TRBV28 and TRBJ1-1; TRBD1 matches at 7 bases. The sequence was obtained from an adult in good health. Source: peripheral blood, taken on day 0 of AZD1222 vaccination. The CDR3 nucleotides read TGTGCCAGCAGGCGTTACAGGGGTAGAGGGAACACTGAAGCTTTCTTT. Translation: CASRRYRGRGNTEAFF.